Listed here are 3 T cell receptor beta chains from one sample, sequenced in a study of graft-versus-host responses after intestinal transplantation. Libraries were prepared by immunoSEQ multiplex PCR; TCRdb keeps only in-frame clonotypes and omits some of them. The data contain over 60,000 clones, 89% of them seen just once; the ten biggest clones take up around 1.7%. Graft tissue processing released intraepithelial and lamina propria lymphocytes. Sequences were derived from ileum tissue, sampled approximately 370 days after transplant. All receptors come from a human patient who received an intestinal transplant, so some T cells may come from the graft donor.

The chain's CDR3 is CASSQHGQQAFF. CDR3 DNA: TGCGCCAGCAGCCAACACGGACAGCAAGCTTTCTTT. The V call is TRBV4-1, the J call TRBJ1-1; TRBD1 might be the D (6 bases). The length of the CDR3 is 12 residues. V lost 2 bases and J lost 9, with 10 bases in between. Germline V gene sequence: CDR1 MGHRA, CDR2 YSYEKL.

V usage is TRBV6-6 and J usage is TRBJ2-5; D perhaps matches TRBD2 (6 bases). Trimming pared 4 bases from V and 11 bases from J, leaving 11 bases between. The CDR3 spans 11 residues. Germline values: CDR1 MNHNY, CDR2 SVGAGI (reference sequence). CDR3 coding DNA: TGTGCCAGCAGTTTAGGACGGGAGCAGTACTTC. Encoded protein: CASSLGREQYF.

This rearrangement joins TRBV6-5 to TRBJ1-3; D not certain. This CDR3 contains 15 residues. CDR1 MNHEY and CDR2 SVGAGI come from the germline V gene. V was trimmed by 4 bases and J by 1 base, leaving 11 bases between them. The CDR3: CASSSSGGSGNTIYF. DNA for the CDR3: TGTGCCAGCAGTTCTAGCGGAGGATCTGGAAACACCATATATTTT.